This T cell receptor beta chain was found in a study of cytomegalovirus exposure and HLA in healthy donors. Both 60 Vbeta primers and 13 Jbeta primers went into the PCR. Produced via immunoSEQ multiplex PCR; TCRdb's table is partial and in-frame only. The data show about 130,000 clones, less than 85% seen once. Points on this clone: Its antigen is currently unknown. This same CDR3 is encoded by further DNA sequences in the sample.

The study, taken as a whole, reports: A highly shared variant cluster was judged a likely technical artifact. Most CMV-associated TCR beta chains were later found to appear HLA-restricted.

V gave up 1 base and J gave up 2 bases; unmatched junction bases: 5. The CDR3 runs 15 residues. Per germline, CDR1 SEHNR and CDR2 FQNEAQ (reference sequence). This rearrangement joins TRBV7-9 to TRBJ2-7, with TRBD1 matching 7 bases. The sequence came from a female donor in good health and CMV-seronegative. Sequenced sample: PBMCs. As DNA, the CDR3 is TGTGCCAGCAGCTTAGGGCAGGGGGTCACCTACGAGCAGTACTTC. This translates into CASSLGQGVTYEQYF. The variable domain in full, completed from reference TRBV7-9 and TRBJ2-7, reads DTGVSQNPRHKITKRGQNVTFRCDPISEHNRLYWYRQTLGQGPEFLTYFQNEAQLEKSRLLSDRFSAERPKGSFSTLEIQRTEQGDSAMYLCASSLGQGVTYEQYFGPGTRLTVT.